This record concerns one TCR beta chain sequence. Its antigen has not been determined. No much larger clone is present one base from it, and per-base qualities are unavailable. This entry is derived from a study of glioma-infiltrating T cells after dendritic cell vaccination (dated by TCRdb to the mid-2010s). Study-level background: A cohort of about 15 glioblastoma patients from Phase I and II dendritic cell vaccination trials was included, of whom 9 were newly diagnosed and 6 had recurrent disease. In glioblastoma patients vaccinated with dendritic cells, deep sequencing of TCR beta CDR3 regions served to measure tumor-infiltrating lymphocyte content and to compare repertoires between tumor and blood. To make the vaccine, monocyte-derived dendritic cells were cultured for 7 to 8 days with IL-4 and GM-CSF and then pulsed overnight with autologous tumor lysate. Patients received autologous tumor lysate-pulsed dendritic cell vaccination between about 2002 and 2013. TCR sequencing metrics, including TIL content and tumor-blood repertoire overlap, were correlated with survival after dendritic cell vaccination. Three intradermal dendritic cell vaccine injections were administered to patients at biweekly intervals in the arm below the axilla. Study-level results and caveats: Higher estimated pretreatment TIL content predicted longer time to progression and overall survival after dendritic cell vaccination. TCR clonality showed no direct relationship with survival, which suggests that a diverse polyclonal response may matter. The three-group TCR overlap response model was characterized as speculative, and prospective validation of the model was stated to be required. The cohort was small and heterogeneous, and full blood and tumor sets were available for few patients, with initial-recurrent tumor pairs available for even fewer patients.

Per the publication, the time point label means: after dendritic cell vaccination, including at tumor progression/relapse. To be selected, patients needed enough residual fresh-frozen tumor tissue and more than two years of available survival data. Molecular status otherwise varied across the glioblastoma patients, but none of them carried an isocitrate dehydrogenase mutation. PBMC collection took place before vaccination, two weeks after the third vaccination, and at tumor progression if progression occurred. Genomic DNA was extracted with the Qiagen DNeasy Blood extraction Kit. From its cysteine to its phenylalanine, the CDR3 spans 11 amino acids. CDR3 DNA is the only sequence kept; it has 33 bases, read in frame from the first base. V gives up 2 bases and J gives up 9 bases, and the segment between their germline ends measures 9 bases. From a lookup of the germline V gene (reference sequence), CDR1 and CDR2 are GTSNPN and SVGIG.

TCRB CDR3 regions were amplified from 1.5 to 2.5 ug genomic DNA, or all available DNA if less, using the immunoSEQ assay. The multiplex PCR employed 60 forward primers targeting TCR V beta segments and 13 reverse primers targeting J beta segments. Synthetic control templates were spiked into each sample at limiting dilution to estimate reads per starting template. Reads of 87 bp were generated by sequencing on the Illumina HiSeq System. The original methods were these. PCR and sequencing errors were removed by merging closely related sequences with a nearest neighbor algorithm. TCR overlap was defined as the percentage of unique tumor TCR beta sequences that were also present in the same patient's peripheral blood. Entries here come from immuneACCESS through TCRdb and include only in-frame sequences with V and J called. Some clones fail to appear in such tables; in the studies checked, an unresolved V gene covers under half of the shortfall, and the cause of the remainder is unknown. D and trimming were read from the DNA, whereas the V and J calls and clone size are those reported in that table. The sample yields more than 9,000 clones; approximately 80% were counted once. Together, the top ten hold about two fifths of the sample.

The V and J segments used are TRBV30 and TRBJ2-3; no D segment can be confidently identified. The sample in question was blood, obtained after dendritic cell vaccination. The TCR sequence derives from a human donor with glioblastoma. CDR3 reads: CAWSLPVTQYF. The sequenced DNA is TGTGCCTGGAGTCTCCCGGTGACGCAGTATTTT.